The sequence of this T cell receptor (beta chain) was determined in a study of T cells after yellow fever vaccination. Using its own MiXCR run on the 5' RACE reads, TCRdb lists one record per CDR3 protein. The profile shows some 500,000 distinct CDR3 sequences, 13% of them singletons. Of note for this clonotype: Antigen unknown.

Study-wide points: The appearance of a small share of clonotypes in both CD4 and CD8 compartments was observed. After the booster, approximately 96% of CD4 and more than 75% of CD8 primary-response clones were re-detected.

Source: PBMCs, taken on the day of the yellow fever booster vaccination. The receptor comes from a young man who received the YFV17D yellow fever vaccine.

CDR3 protein: CASSLKAPALYEQYF. In DNA, the CDR3 is TGTGCCAGCAGTTTAAAGGCACCGGCGCTCTACGAGCAGTACTTC. The chain combines TRBV12-3 or TRBV12-4 with TRBJ2-7; D uncertain. The CDR3 contains 15 residues. The ends were cut back, 2 bases at V and 3 bases at J, with 14 bases in the middle.